Listed below are T cell receptor beta chains from one sample, sequenced in a study of neurological immune-mediated disorders. TCRdb re-analysed the 5' RACE reads in MiXCR, keeping a single row per CDR3 protein. The sample holds around 50,000 distinct CDR3 sequences, about 25% seen once. Sequencing input: PBMCs. The receptors were gathered from a woman aged 70-85 years in good health. The CDR3 runs from the conserved cysteine through the conserved F or W. The D gene is left open where the match is weak. Size values are once, few and many counts, or a class for expanded clones, and some rows have none.

J gene | V gene | clone size | D gene | CDR3 protein | CDR3 DNA
TRBJ1-2 | TRBV5-5 | many | TRBD1 | CASSPTPRGGGYTF | TGTGCCAGCAGCCCGACCCCCAGGGGGGGTGGCTACACCTTC
TRBJ2-3 | TRBV5-1 | many | - | CASSFQTFPDTQYF | TGCGCCAGCAGCTTCCAGACATTTCCAGATACGCAGTATTTT
TRBJ1-1 | TRBV20-1 | many | - | CSALMGGLQAFF | TGCAGTGCCCTAATGGGGGGCCTGCAAGCTTTCTTT
TRBJ1-3 | TRBV6-2/TRBV6-3 | - | - | CASSTSRASSGNTIYF | TGTGCCAGCAGTACCTCACGGGCATCTTCTGGAAACACCATATATTTT
TRBJ2-1 | TRBV5-1 | many | TRBD2 | CASSLVLAGSREQFF | TGCGCCAGCAGCTTGGTCCTAGCGGGATCAAGGGAGCAGTTCTTC
TRBJ1-5 | TRBV7-2 | many | - | CASSLFTGRGQPQHF | TGTGCCAGCAGCTTATTTACCGGCCGAGGACAGCCCCAGCATTTT
TRBJ1-1 | TRBV20-1 | many | - | CSAEHRVNTEAFF | TGCAGTGCCGAACATCGTGTGAACACTGAAGCTTTCTTT
TRBJ2-5 | TRBV5-1 | many | TRBD2 | CASSLGGLAGVETQYF | TGCGCCAGCAGCTTGGGGGGACTAGCGGGAGTAGAGACCCAGTACTTC
TRBJ2-2 | TRBV5-1 | - | - | CASSLVQERTGELFF | TGCGCCAGCAGCTTGGTTCAGGAACGCACCGGGGAGCTGTTTTTT
TRBJ2-5 | TRBV11-2 | many | TRBD2 | CASSLLRLAGSSEETQYF | TGTGCCAGCAGCTTATTACGACTAGCGGGTTCCTCAGAGGAGACCCAGTACTTC
TRBJ1-1 | TRBV27 | - | - | CATGPMNTEAFF | TGTGCCACCGGACCCATGAACACTGAAGCTTTCTTT
TRBJ2-2 | TRBV7-2 | many | - | CASSFGGATGELFF | TGTGCCAGCAGCTTTGGTGGAGCGACCGGGGAGCTGTTTTTT
TRBJ2-3 | TRBV20-1 | - | TRBD1 | CSADRDRNQPQYF | TGCAGTGCGGACCGGGACAGGAATCAGCCCCAGTATTTT
TRBJ2-3 | TRBV7-2 | many | TRBD2 | CASSLAGSGNSDTQYF | TGTGCCAGCAGCTTAGCAGGTAGCGGGAACTCAGATACGCAGTATTTT
TRBJ2-1 | TRBV10-2 | many | - | CASSQHNEQFF | TGCGCCAGCTCCCAACACAATGAGCAGTTCTTC
TRBJ2-3 | TRBV5-1 | many | TRBD2 | CASSFGGAGLSTDTQYF | TGCGCCAGCAGCTTCGGGGGAGCGGGGTTAAGCACAGATACGCAGTATTTT
TRBJ1-1 | TRBV27 | few | - | CASSLARGRTEAFF | TGTGCCAGCAGTTTAGCCAGGGGTCGGACTGAAGCTTTCTTT
TRBJ1-1 | TRBV7-9 | many | - | CASSLPGSLVSEAFF | TGTGCCAGCAGCTTACCAGGGAGCCTCGTCTCTGAAGCTTTCTTT